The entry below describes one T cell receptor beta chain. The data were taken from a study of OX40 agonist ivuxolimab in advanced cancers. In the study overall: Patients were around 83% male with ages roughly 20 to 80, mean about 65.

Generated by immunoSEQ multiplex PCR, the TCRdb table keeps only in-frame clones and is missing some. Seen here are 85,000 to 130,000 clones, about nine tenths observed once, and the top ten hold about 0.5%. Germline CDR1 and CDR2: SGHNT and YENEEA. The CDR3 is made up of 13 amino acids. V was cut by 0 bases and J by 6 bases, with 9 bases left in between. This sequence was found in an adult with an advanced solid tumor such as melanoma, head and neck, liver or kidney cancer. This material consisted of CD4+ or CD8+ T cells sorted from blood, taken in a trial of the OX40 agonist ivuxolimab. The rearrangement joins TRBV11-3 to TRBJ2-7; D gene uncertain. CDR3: CASSLDRSGEQYF. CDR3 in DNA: TGTGCCAGCAGCTTAGACAGGTCTGGCGAGCAGTACTTC.